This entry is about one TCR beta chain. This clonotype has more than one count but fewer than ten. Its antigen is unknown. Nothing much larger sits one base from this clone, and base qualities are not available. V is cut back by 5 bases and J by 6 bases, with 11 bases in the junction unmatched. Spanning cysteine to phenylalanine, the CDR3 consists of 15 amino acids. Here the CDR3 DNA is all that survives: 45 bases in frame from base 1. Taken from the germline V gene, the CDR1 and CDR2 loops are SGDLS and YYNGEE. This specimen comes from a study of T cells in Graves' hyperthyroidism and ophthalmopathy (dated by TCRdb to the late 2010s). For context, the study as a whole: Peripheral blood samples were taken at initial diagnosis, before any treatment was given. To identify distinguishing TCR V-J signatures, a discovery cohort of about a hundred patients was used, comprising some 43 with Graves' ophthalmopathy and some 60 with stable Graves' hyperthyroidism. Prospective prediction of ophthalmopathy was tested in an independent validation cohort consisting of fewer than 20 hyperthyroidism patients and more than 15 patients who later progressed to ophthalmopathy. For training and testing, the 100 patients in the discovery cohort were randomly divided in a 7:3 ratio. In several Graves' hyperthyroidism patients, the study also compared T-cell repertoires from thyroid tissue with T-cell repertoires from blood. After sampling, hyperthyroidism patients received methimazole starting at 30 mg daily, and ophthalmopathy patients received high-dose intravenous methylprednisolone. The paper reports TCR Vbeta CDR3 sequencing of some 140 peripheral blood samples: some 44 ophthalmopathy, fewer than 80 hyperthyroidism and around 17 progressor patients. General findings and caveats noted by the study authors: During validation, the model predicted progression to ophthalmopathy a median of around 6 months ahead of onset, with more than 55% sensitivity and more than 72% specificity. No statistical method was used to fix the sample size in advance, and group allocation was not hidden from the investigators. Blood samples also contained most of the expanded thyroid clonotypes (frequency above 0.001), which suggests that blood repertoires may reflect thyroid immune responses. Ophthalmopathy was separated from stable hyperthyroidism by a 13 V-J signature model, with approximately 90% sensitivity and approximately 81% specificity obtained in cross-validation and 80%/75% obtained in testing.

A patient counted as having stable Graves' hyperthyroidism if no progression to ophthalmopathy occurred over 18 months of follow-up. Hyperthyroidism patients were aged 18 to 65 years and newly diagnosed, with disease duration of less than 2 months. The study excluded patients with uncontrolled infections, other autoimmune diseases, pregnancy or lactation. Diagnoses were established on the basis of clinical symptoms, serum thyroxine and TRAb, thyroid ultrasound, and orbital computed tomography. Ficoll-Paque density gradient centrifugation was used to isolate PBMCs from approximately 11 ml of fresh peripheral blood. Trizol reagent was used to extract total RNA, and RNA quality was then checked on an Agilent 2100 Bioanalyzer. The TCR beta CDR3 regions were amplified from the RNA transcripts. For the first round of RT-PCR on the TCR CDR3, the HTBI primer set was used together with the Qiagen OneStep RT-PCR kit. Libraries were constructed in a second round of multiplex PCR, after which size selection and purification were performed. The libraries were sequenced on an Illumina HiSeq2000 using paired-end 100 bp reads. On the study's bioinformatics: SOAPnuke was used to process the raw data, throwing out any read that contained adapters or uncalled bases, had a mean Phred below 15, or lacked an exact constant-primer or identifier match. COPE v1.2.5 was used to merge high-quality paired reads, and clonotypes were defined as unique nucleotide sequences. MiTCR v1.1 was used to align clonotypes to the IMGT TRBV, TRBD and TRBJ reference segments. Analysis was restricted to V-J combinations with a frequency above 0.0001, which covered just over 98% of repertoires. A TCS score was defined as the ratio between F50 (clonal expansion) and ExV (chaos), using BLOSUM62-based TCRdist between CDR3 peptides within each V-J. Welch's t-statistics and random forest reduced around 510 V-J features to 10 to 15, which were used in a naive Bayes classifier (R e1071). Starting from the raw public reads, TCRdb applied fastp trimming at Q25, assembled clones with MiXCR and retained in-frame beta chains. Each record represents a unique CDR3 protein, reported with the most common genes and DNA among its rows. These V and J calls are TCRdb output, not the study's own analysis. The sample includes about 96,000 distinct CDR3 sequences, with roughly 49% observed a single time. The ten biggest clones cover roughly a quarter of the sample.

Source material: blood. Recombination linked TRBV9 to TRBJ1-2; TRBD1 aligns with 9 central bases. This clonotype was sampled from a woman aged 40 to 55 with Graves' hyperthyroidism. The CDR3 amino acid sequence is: CASSEVGQGFNGYTF. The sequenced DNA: TGTGCCAGCAGTGAAGTGGGACAGGGCTTCAATGGCTACACCTTC.